These 32 T cell receptor beta chains originate from one sample sequenced in a study of CD8+CD57+ T cells in acquired aplastic anemia. Genomic DNA templated the TCR beta VDJ and CDR3 profiling. Each CDR3 protein is one row after TCRdb ran MiXCR on the reads. This table has about 120,000 distinct CDR3 sequences, about 40% appearing once. Only patients with CD8+CD57+ cell expansion on flow cytometry were chosen for sequencing. Sequences were obtained from sorted CD4+, CD8+, or CD8+CD57+ T cells (not recorded which) from PBMCs. The receptor source for this set is a human donor with aplastic anemia.

CDR3 coding DNA: TGTGCCAGCATAGGGGTAGATGAGCAGTTCTTC. It encodes CASIGVDEQFF. V gene TRBV2 combines with J gene TRBJ2-1, with TRBD1 as a possible D gene (5 bases). Germline V lookup: CDR1 SNHLY, CDR2 FYNNEI. Trimming cost V 7 bases and J 8 bases, with 9 bases left between them. The CDR3 covers 11 residues.

There are many counts of this clonotype. The chain joins TRBV2 to TRBJ2-1; the D is unclear. Trimming left V 2 bases short and J 13 bases short, with 12 bases between. The CDR3 consists of 12 residues. From germline, CDR1 is SNHLY and CDR2 FYNNEI. CDR3 in DNA: TGTGCCAGCAGTGAAAGGTCCCCTCCTCAGTTCTTC. It is translated as CASSERSPPQFF.

This rearrangement joins TRBV4-1 to TRBJ2-7; 7 bases are a match to TRBD1. There are 16 residues in the CDR3. With 1 base clipped from V and 3 bases from J, the junction kept 9 bases outside the gene matches. Per germline, CDR1 MGHRA and CDR2 YSYEKL. The CDR3 sequence: CASSQGRTGAFYEQYF. The CDR3 bases are TGCGCCAGCAGCCAAGGGAGGACAGGAGCCTTCTACGAGCAGTACTTC.

The table lists this clonotype with many counts. The V call is TRBV20-1, the J call TRBJ1-6; D ambiguous. The length of the CDR3 is 12 residues. With 5 bases removed from V and 7 bases from J, the gap between germline ends came to 9 bases. The germline CDR1 and CDR2 sequences are DFQATT and SNEGSKA (reference sequence). The DNA for the CDR3 is TGCAGTGCTCGGGGAGAGAATTCACCCCTCCACTTT. This encodes CSARGENSPLHF.

A note on this clonotype: Its ends do not fully match the called genes, so a read error is possible. The V call is TRBV5-1, the J call TRBJ2-2, with D tentatively TRBD1 (7 bases). This CDR3 is 16 amino acids long. The germline V gene encodes CDR1 SGHRS and CDR2 YFSETQ. CDR3 DNA sequence: TGCGCCAGCAGCTTGGAATACAGGGGAGGCACCGGGGAGCCGTTTTTT. Its protein product is CASSLEYRGGTGEPFF.

This clonotype was counted a few times. A much bigger clone sits one base away, suggesting this may be a read error. The CDR3 DNA sequence: TGTGCCAGCATCATAGGGAGGGGCGGGGACCCCTACAATGAGCAGTTCTTC. It encodes CASIIGRGGDPYNEQFF. The rearrangement joins TRBV11-1 to TRBJ2-1; 7 bases are a match to TRBD2. The J segment lost 2 bases and the V segment lost 7 bases, leaving 14 bases of the junction unmatched. This CDR3 contains 17 residues. The germline gives CDR1 SGHAT, CDR2 FQDESV (reference sequence).

This clonotype was picked up many times. The chain uses TRBV11-3 and TRBJ1-1, with D tentatively TRBD1 (5 bases). Between the trimmed V and J ends, which lost 2 bases and 6 bases, there was a span of 10 bases. The germline gives CDR1 SGHNT, CDR2 YENEEA. The CDR3 length is 13 residues. The CDR3 DNA follows: TGTGCCAGCAGCTTACAGGGTGGATCTGAAGCTTTCTTT. Translating it yields CASSLQGGSEAFF.

Judged by abundance, this clonotype is medium-sized (0.01 to 0.1%). This chain uses TRBV2 with TRBJ1-5, with D perhaps matching TRBD1 (6 bases). The V and J ends lost 7 bases and 0 bases respectively, with 10 bases between them. Germline values: CDR1 SNHLY, CDR2 FYNNEI. The CDR3 is 14 amino acids. CDR3: CASTGANSNQPQHF. CDR3 in DNA: TGTGCCAGCACGGGGGCCAATAGCAATCAGCCCCAGCATTTT.

This clonotype was observed at least ten times. The chain has TRBV2 and TRBJ2-1, with 12 positions matching TRBD1. V shed 5 bases and J 8 bases; nucleotides not matched to a gene: 7. This CDR3 has 15 amino acids. Germline V gene sequence: CDR1 SNHLY, CDR2 FYNNEI. Written as DNA, the CDR3 is TGTGCCAGCAGTTCCCGGGACAGGGGGCTCTATGAGCAGTTCTTC. It is translated as CASSSRDRGLYEQFF.

Concerning this clonotype itself: A much bigger clone sits one base away, suggesting this may be a read error. The chain has TRBV7-9 and TRBJ1-3; D gene ambiguous. V was trimmed by 5 bases and J by 0 bases, leaving 5 bases between them. This CDR3 contains 13 residues. The germline V gene encodes CDR1 SEHNR and CDR2 FQNEAQ (reference sequence). The chain's CDR3 is CASSRASGNTIYF. In DNA form, the CDR3 reads TGTGCCAGCAGCCGGGCCTCTGGAAACACCATATATTTT.

With respect to this clonotype: Likely a read error: the CDR3 ends without its conserved phenylalanine or tryptophan. The DNA is left out, because the CDR3 cannot be placed on it with certainty; the CDR3 is given as TCRdb lists it. V usage is TRBV5-1 and J usage is TRBJ1-3; the table calls TRBD1, which could not be checked here. The germline V gene encodes CDR1 SGHRS and CDR2 YFSETQ. The CDR3 is 10 residues long, counting both termini. Here the CDR3 reads CASSPGTAAG.

The chain has TRBV29-1 and TRBJ2-5; D is uncertain. Between the trimmed V and J ends, which lost 0 bases and 7 bases, there was a span of 0 bases. This CDR3 is 9 amino acids long. CDR1 is SQVTM, CDR2 ANQGSEA, per germline. In DNA form, the CDR3 reads TGCAGCGTTGAAGAGACCCAGTACTTC. It codes for CSVEETQYF.

Note on this clonotype: An end of the junction does not agree with germline; a read error may underlie this. The chain carries TRBV7-3 and TRBJ1-1; D is possibly TRBD1 (6 bases). Germline CDR1 and CDR2: SGHTA and FQGTGA. The CDR3 extends over 14 amino acids. DNA of the CDR3: TGTCCCAGCAGCATACGGACAGATAGCACTGAAGCTTTCTTT. Amino acid sequence: CPSSIRTDSTEAFF.

This clonotype was recorded at least ten times. This chain joins TRBV5-1 and TRBJ2-5; no definite D call. The V end was cut by 0 bases, the J end by 2 bases, with 14 bases between. Germline V gives CDR1 SGHRS, CDR2 YFSETQ. The length of the CDR3 is 16 residues. The CDR3 region is CASSLVSFVDQETQYF. In nucleotides, the CDR3 is TGCGCCAGCAGCTTGGTGTCGTTCGTGGATCAAGAGACCCAGTACTTC.

In this sample, this clonotype turned up once. V usage is TRBV18 and J usage is TRBJ1-1; D unclear. Trimming removed 0 bases from V and 2 bases from J, with 16 bases in between. Germline lookup yields CDR1 KGHSH and CDR2 LQKENI. The CDR3 is 17 amino acids. The CDR3, as DNA: TGTGCCAGCTCACCACCGCAAAACCAAGACCTAAACACTGAAGCTTTCTTT. Protein: CASSPPQNQDLNTEAFF.

At least ten counts were recorded for this clonotype. The V gene is TRBV5-6, the J gene TRBJ2-4; the D call may be TRBD1 or TRBD2 (5 bases each). The CDR3 consists of 16 residues. Per germline, CDR1 SGHDT and CDR2 YYEEEE. Trimming cost V 3 bases and J 0 bases, with 13 bases left between them. CDR3 nucleotide sequence: TGTGCCAGCAGCTCATGGGGGAATTCAGCCAAAAACATTCAGTACTTC. It codes for CASSSWGNSAKNIQYF.

This clonotype was observed at least ten times. The chain joins TRBV20-1 to TRBJ2-2, with D perhaps TRBD2 (6 bases). The ends were cut back, 5 bases at V and 7 bases at J, with 17 bases in the middle. There are 14 residues in the CDR3. The germline V gene encodes CDR1 DFQATT and CDR2 SNEGSKA (reference sequence). CDR3 DNA sequence: TGCAGTGCTCCCAGCGGGTCGGCGGGCGGGGAGCTGTTTTTT. Translating it yields CSAPSGSAGGELFF.

The gene calls are TRBV9 and TRBJ2-1; D might be TRBD2 (6 bases). This CDR3 spans 16 amino acids. From germline, CDR1 is SGDLS and CDR2 YYNGEE. V lost 0 bases and J lost 3, with 13 bases in between. The CDR3 region has the DNA TGTGCCAGCAGCGTAGCTGTGGGACTCAACTACAATGAGCAGTTCTTC. Translating gives CASSVAVGLNYNEQFF.

This rearrangement joins TRBV13 to TRBJ2-7; D is uncertain. V lost 5 bases and J 3 bases, leaving 11 bases between the germline ends. Germline V gene sequence: CDR1 PRHDT, CDR2 FYEKMQ (reference sequence). The CDR3 loop spans 13 amino acids. The CDR3 DNA reads as TGTGCCAGCAGCCTTGGGGTTGGCTACGAGCAGTACTTC. Amino acids: CASSLGVGYEQYF.

Ten or more counts support this clonotype. The gene calls are TRBV7-3 and TRBJ2-6; no clear D gene. Germline lookup yields CDR1 SGHTA and CDR2 FQGTGA. V lost 3 bases to trimming and J lost 0 bases, with 9 bases between them. CDR3 length: 16 residues. CDR3 protein: CASSFGLPSGANVLTF. The CDR3 DNA reads TGTGCCAGCAGCTTCGGCCTACCCTCTGGGGCCAACGTCCTGACTTTC. The entire variable domain, with the rest obtained from reference TRBV7-3 and TRBJ2-6, is as follows: GAGVSQTPSNKVTEKGKYVELRCDPISGHTALYWYRQSLGQGPEFLIYFQGTGAADDSGLPNDRFFAVRPEGSVSTLKIQRTERGDSAVYLCASSFGLPSGANVLTFGAGSRLTVL.

This clonotype was observed once. The chain joins TRBV20-1 to TRBJ1-6, with TRBD1 matching 7 bases. CDR1 DFQATT and CDR2 SNEGSKA come from the germline V gene (reference sequence). The V and J ends lost 3 bases and 14 bases, in that order; junction bases with no gene match: 16. The CDR3 sequence is 15 residues long. CDR3 residues: CSARPQGMGIVALHF. The CDR3 nucleotides are TGCAGTGCTAGGCCACAGGGGATGGGAATTGTGGCCCTCCACTTT.

This clonotype was detected ten times or more. The chain employs TRBV19 and TRBJ1-1; a weak D match, TRBD1 (5 bases). The CDR3 totals 13 residues. The germline CDR1 and CDR2 sequences are LNHDA and SQIVND (reference sequence). V was shortened by 4 bases and J by 11 bases, with 17 bases between the two germline ends. In DNA form, the CDR3 reads TGTGCCAGTAGTACCGGGGCAGGGACGTGGGCTTTCTTT. It translates to CASSTGAGTWAFF.

This clonotype occurred many times. The rearrangement uses TRBV29-1 and TRBJ2-1, with D possibly being TRBD1 (5 bases). This CDR3 is 15 amino acids long. V gave up 4 bases and J gave up 8 bases, with 21 bases separating them. The germline gives CDR1 SQVTM, CDR2 ANQGSEA. CDR3: CSVVNRGSLVDEQFF. CDR3 coding DNA: TGCAGCGTTGTAAATAGGGGCAGCTTAGTCGATGAGCAGTTCTTC.

Only one count was recorded for this clonotype. This may arise from a read error, as a much more abundant clone is one base away. V is TRBV5-5 and J is TRBJ2-6; D not certain. CDR3 length equals 15 residues. Germline assignment: CDR1 SGHKS and CDR2 YYEKEE (reference sequence). With 2 bases removed from V and 2 bases from J, the gap between germline ends came to 8 bases. The CDR3 reads CASSFRSAGANVLTF. The CDR3 nucleotides read TGTGCCAGCAGCTTTAGGAGTGCTGGGGCCAACGTCCTGACTTTC.

This clonotype has only a few counts. The V and J genes are TRBV20-1 and TRBJ2-3; 8 bases align to TRBD2. The CDR3 loop spans 14 amino acids. The germline CDR1 and CDR2 sequences are DFQATT and SNEGSKA (reference sequence). With 5 bases clipped from V and 2 bases from J, the junction kept 6 bases outside the gene matches. This CDR3 is CSAEGGGTTDTQYF. DNA of the CDR3: TGCAGTGCTGAGGGCGGGGGGACCACAGATACGCAGTATTTT.

This chain uses TRBV7-2 with TRBJ2-7; D is possibly TRBD2 (6 bases). Germline CDR1 is SGHTA and CDR2 is FQGNSA. The CDR3 sequence is 13 residues long. Trimming cost V 8 bases and J 1 base, with 12 bases left between them. The CDR3 coding sequence is TGTGCCAGCTCTCGGGACTGGTCCTACGAGCAGTACTTC. Protein: CASSRDWSYEQYF.

This chain connects TRBV2 to TRBJ2-7; TRBD1 agrees at 9 bases. Germline V gives CDR1 SNHLY, CDR2 FYNNEI. V gave up 6 bases and J gave up 6 bases; unmatched junction bases: 6. The CDR3 length is 13 residues. CDR3 sequence (DNA): TGTGCCAGCAGGGACAGGGGTCCAGGCGAGCAGTACTTC. Translated, it gives CASRDRGPGEQYF.

This clonotype has just a few counts. A much larger clone differs from this one at a single base, so this may be a read error. The chain combines TRBV5-1 with TRBJ1-2; TRBD1 might be the D (5 bases). The V and J ends lost 2 bases and 2 bases respectively, with 10 bases between them. Germline lookup yields CDR1 SGHRS and CDR2 YFSETQ. The CDR3 is 14 residues long. CDR3 protein: CASSFPGKNYGYTF. CDR3 DNA sequence: TGCGCCAGCAGCTTCCCAGGGAAGAACTATGGCTACACCTTC.

V is TRBV20-1 and J is TRBJ2-5, with 7 bases identical to TRBD1. CDR3 length equals 13 residues. The J segment lost 4 bases and the V segment lost 2 bases, leaving 4 bases of the junction unmatched. The germline V gene encodes CDR1 DFQATT and CDR2 SNEGSKA (reference sequence). In nucleotides, the CDR3 is TGCAGTGCTAGAACAGGGGTGGGAGAGACCCAGTACTTC. This encodes CSARTGVGETQYF.

The table lists this clonotype with many counts. The chain links TRBV7-3 to TRBJ2-1; possibly TRBD2 for D (5 bases). The germline V gene has CDR1 SGHTA and CDR2 FQGTGA. CDR3 size: 12 residues. The germline V and J ends were trimmed by 4 bases and 9 bases, with 10 bases remaining between them. The DNA for the CDR3 is TGTGCCAGCAGCTCGATAGGAGGTGAGCAGTTCTTC. Residues: CASSSIGGEQFF. The full variable domain, completed using reference TRBV7-3 and TRBJ2-1, is GAGVSQTPSNKVTEKGKYVELRCDPISGHTALYWYRQSLGQGPEFLIYFQGTGAADDSGLPNDRFFAVRPEGSVSTLKIQRTERGDSAVYLCASSSIGGEQFFGPGTRLTVL.

This clonotype was seen many times. The V gene is TRBV7-2, the J gene TRBJ1-3; maybe TRBD1 (5 bases). CDR1 is SGHTA and CDR2 is FQGNSA in the germline V gene. Trimming removed 1 base at V and 1 base at J, with 8 bases between. CDR3 length equals 15 residues. CDR3 region: CASSLVGGSGNTIYF. CDR3 nucleotide sequence: TGTGCCAGCAGCTTAGTGGGGGGGTCTGGAAACACCATATATTTT.

This clonotype was seen at least ten times. The chain combines TRBV20-1 with TRBJ1-6; D uncertain. CDR1 and CDR2 from the germline V gene are DFQATT and SNEGSKA (reference sequence). This CDR3 spans 16 amino acids. V was trimmed by 1 base and J by 0 bases, leaving 10 bases between them. CDR3 in amino acids: CSARVSSDSYNSPLHF. CDR3 in DNA: TGCAGTGCTAGAGTATCCTCCGACTCCTATAATTCACCCCTCCACTTT.